The subject of this entry is one T cell receptor beta chain. These data originate in a study of blood T cell repertoires in COVID-19. This CDR3 contains 13 residues. Germline V CDR1 and CDR2: SGHRS, YFSETQ. Between the trimmed V and J ends, which lost 6 bases and 2 bases, there was a span of 11 bases. TCRdb keeps only in-frame clones here, not all; method: immunoSEQ multiplex PCR. Among 200,000 to 250,000 clones listed, approximately 82% were seen once. This clonotype was obtained from a woman in her sixties or seventies with active or convalescent COVID-19. Sequencing input: peripheral blood. The genes are TRBV5-1 and TRBJ2-5, with D possibly matching TRBD1 (6 bases). The CDR3 sequence: CASNRQEQETQYF. CDR3 DNA: TGCGCCAGCAACCGACAGGAGCAAGAGACCCAGTACTTC.